This T cell receptor (beta chain) was recovered during a study of shared clonotypes between healthy human individuals. Study-wide results and caveats: It was the non-shared clonotypes that had lower generation probabilities than clonotypes shared by all four donors. A few donors showed sharing of about 4.7% of naive CD4 clonotypes.

CD8 cells regarded as naive lacked CD45RO, were positively chosen for CCR7, and omitted terminally differentiated effector memory CD45RA+ cells. When replicate PCRs were run on sorted subsets, they used 200 to 250 ng DNA, approximately 33,000 T cell genomes. Authors' data handling: Filtering differed, since immunoSEQ gave only junction sequences and no quality scores. Sequencing used immunoSEQ multiplex PCR; TCRdb keeps in-frame clones, though not all of them. From that table come the V and J calls and clone size; the DNA was used to work out D and trimming. The sample shows millions of clones, approximately 94% of them seen only once. The J segment lost 4 bases and the V segment lost 6 bases, leaving 12 bases of the junction unmatched. The germline V gene has CDR1 MNHEY and CDR2 SMNVEV (reference sequence). The CDR3 spans 16 residues. On this clone: No antigen is known for it.

Sequencing was performed on naive CD8+ T cells sorted from blood. The rearrangement links TRBV27 to TRBJ2-1; 7 bases fit TRBD1. This clonotype originated in a man aged 18 to 30 in good health. The CDR3 loop reads CASSLTGNPLYNEQFF. Written as DNA, the CDR3 is TGTGCCAGCAGCCTGACAGGGAACCCCTTATACAATGAGCAGTTCTTC.